These T cell receptor beta chains were read from a single sample in a study of vaccination and CD4 T cells after COVID-19. One entry per CDR3 protein, called by TCRdb with MiXCR from the PCR reads. The table lists several thousand distinct CDR3 sequences, under 30% of them singletons. The antigens these receptors bind are not known. What was sequenced was CD4+ T cells from blood, cultured in vitro. These receptors all stem from a human donor in good health. Both conserved end residues are part of each CDR3. Fields, in order: clone size, V gene, D gene, J gene, CDR3 DNA, CDR3 protein. A D gene is named only where the DNA matches it firmly. Clone size, where shown, is once, few, many, or a class for clones that have expanded.

size: few; V: TRBV20-1; D: TRBD1; J: TRBJ2-7; DNA: TGCAGTGCTACGGGACAGAGTACCTACGAGCAGTACTTC; CDR3: CSATGQSTYEQYF
size: .; V: TRBV7-2; D: .; J: TRBJ2-7; DNA: TGTGCCAGCAGCCCAGCTATCACCTACGAGCAGTACTTC; CDR3: CASSPAITYEQYF
size: .; V: TRBV19; D: .; J: TRBJ2-2; DNA: TGTGCCAGTAGTCCACGGTACGGCTACACCGGGGAGCTGTTTTTT; CDR3: CASSPRYGYTGELFF
size: .; V: TRBV10-1; D: .; J: TRBJ2-1; DNA: TGCGCCAGCAGTGCAGGCGGTGAGCAGTTCTTC; CDR3: CASSAGGEQFF
size: .; V: TRBV6-5; D: .; J: TRBJ2-3; DNA: TGTGCCAGCAGTTACTCTGGAGTTCGTGCAGATACGCAGTATTTT; CDR3: CASSYSGVRADTQYF
size: .; V: TRBV15; D: .; J: TRBJ2-5; DNA: TGTGCCACCAGCAGAGACAGGGCCGGGTGGGAGACCCAGTACTTC; CDR3: CATSRDRAGWETQYF
size: .; V: TRBV6-5; D: TRBD1; J: TRBJ1-5; DNA: TGTGCCAGCAGTTACTCGGTCGGACAGGCCGCTAGCAATCAGCCCCAGCATTTT; CDR3: CASSYSVGQAASNQPQHF
size: .; V: TRBV6-2/TRBV6-3; D: TRBD2; J: TRBJ2-4; DNA: TGTGCCAGCAGTTTCGGGACTAGCGCGGACATTCAGTACTTC; CDR3: CASSFGTSADIQYF
size: .; V: TRBV5-1; D: .; J: TRBJ1-1; DNA: TGCGCCAGCAGCTGGACAGCTTCGAACACTGAAGCTTTCTTT; CDR3: CASSWTASNTEAFF
size: few; V: TRBV6-4; D: .; J: TRBJ2-1; DNA: TGTGCCAGCAGTGGCGCCGGGACAACTAATGACAATGAGCAGTTCTTC; CDR3: CASSGAGTTNDNEQFF
size: medium-sized; V: TRBV20-1; D: TRBD2; J: TRBJ2-7; DNA: TGCAGTGCTAGTTTACTAGCGGGGGTCTACGAGCAGTACTTC; CDR3: CSASLLAGVYEQYF
size: .; V: TRBV28; D: .; J: TRBJ1-6; DNA: TGTGCCAGCAGTTCTGGGACACGGCCGGCTTCCCTCCACTTT; CDR3: CASSSGTRPASLHF
size: .; V: TRBV20-1; D: .; J: TRBJ1-2; DNA: TGCAGTGGCTATGGCTCAGACTATGGCTACACCTTC; CDR3: CSGYGSDYGYTF
size: few; V: TRBV27; D: TRBD1; J: TRBJ1-2; DNA: TGTGCCAGCAGTATCCAAATGACAGGGGGTAATGGCTACACCTTC; CDR3: CASSIQMTGGNGYTF
size: .; V: TRBV20-1; D: .; J: TRBJ2-1; DNA: TGCAGTGTCACAGATAACAGAATCGGCGGGAATGAGCAGTTCTTC; CDR3: CSVTDNRIGGNEQFF
size: few; V: TRBV29-1; D: .; J: TRBJ1-1; DNA: TGCAGCGTCTCCGGCGGTGAAGCTTTCTTT; CDR3: CSVSGGEAFF
size: few; V: TRBV20-1; D: .; J: TRBJ2-7; DNA: TGCAGTGCTAGAGATGGGACAACTTACGAGCAGTACTTC; CDR3: CSARDGTTYEQYF
size: .; V: TRBV7-6; D: .; J: TRBJ2-1; DNA: TGTGCCAGCGGCTTATTTATCGGGGGGCCCTACAATGAGCAGTTCTTC; CDR3: CASGLFIGGPYNEQFF
size: .; V: TRBV7-2; D: .; J: TRBJ2-3; DNA: TGTGCCAGCAGCTCCCCCAAAGAGCCTAGCACAGATACGCAGTATTTT; CDR3: CASSSPKEPSTDTQYF
size: .; V: TRBV7-2; D: .; J: TRBJ1-2; DNA: TGTGCCAGCAGCTCTTCGGGCGGGGTCTATGGCTACACCTTC; CDR3: CASSSSGGVYGYTF
size: few; V: TRBV6-5; D: TRBD1; J: TRBJ1-6; DNA: TGTGCCAGCAGTTCTCTGGGACAGTATAATTCACCCCTCCACTTT; CDR3: CASSSLGQYNSPLHF
size: .; V: TRBV4-3; D: TRBD1; J: TRBJ2-7; DNA: TGCGCCAGCAGCCCCCGGACAGGGCGCGAGCAGTACTTC; CDR3: CASSPRTGREQYF
size: .; V: TRBV20-1; D: .; J: TRBJ2-7; DNA: TGCAGCCCCAGAAAGTACGAGCAGTACTTC; CDR3: CSPRKYEQYF
size: .; V: TRBV11-2; D: .; J: TRBJ1-1; DNA: TGTGCCAGCAGCTTAGTACCAGACACTGAAGCTTTCTTT; CDR3: CASSLVPDTEAFF
size: .; V: TRBV7-3; D: TRBD1; J: TRBJ1-1; DNA: TGTGCCAGCAGCGCATTGACAGGGGTGACTGAAGCTTTCTTT; CDR3: CASSALTGVTEAFF
size: few; V: TRBV6-5; D: TRBD1; J: TRBJ1-2; DNA: TGTGCCAGCAGTTACTCCCTGACAGGGCTGAACTATGGCTACACCTTC; CDR3: CASSYSLTGLNYGYTF
size: few; V: TRBV20-1; D: .; J: TRBJ1-1; DNA: TGCAGTGCTAGGAAGGGAGGGGGAAACACTGAAGCTTTCTTT; CDR3: CSARKGGGNTEAFF
size: few; V: TRBV7-8; D: .; J: TRBJ1-5; DNA: TGTGCCAGCAGCTTAGCCAGGGTGGATCAGCCCCAGCATTTT; CDR3: CASSLARVDQPQHF
size: .; V: TRBV29-1; D: .; J: TRBJ2-5; DNA: TGCAGCGTTGGCCGGGCCGAAGAAGAGACCCAGTACTTC; CDR3: CSVGRAEEETQYF
size: few; V: TRBV20-1; D: TRBD2; J: TRBJ2-1; DNA: TGCAGTGCACCTAGACTAGCGGGGGGGTCCGATGAGCAGTTCTTC; CDR3: CSAPRLAGGSDEQFF
size: .; V: TRBV20-1; D: .; J: TRBJ2-3; DNA: TGCAGTGCTCCCCGTCTGGAGAGAAGCACAGATACGCAGTATTTT; CDR3: CSAPRLERSTDTQYF
size: .; V: TRBV7-8; D: .; J: TRBJ2-2; DNA: TGTGCCAGCAGCTTATTAGGGATCGGGAACACCGGGGAGCTGTTTTTT; CDR3: CASSLLGIGNTGELFF
size: few; V: TRBV19; D: TRBD1; J: TRBJ2-5; DNA: TGTGCCAGTAGTATGGGGACAGCTCAAGAGACCCAGTACTTC; CDR3: CASSMGTAQETQYF
size: .; V: TRBV7-7; D: .; J: TRBJ2-7; DNA: TGTGCTAGCAGTGGCGGGGCCGAGCAGTACTTC; CDR3: CASSGGAEQYF
size: medium-sized; V: TRBV6-1; D: .; J: TRBJ1-2; DNA: TGTGCCAGCGTGTTAGCAGGGGTTAACTATGGCTACACCTTC; CDR3: CASVLAGVNYGYTF
size: .; V: TRBV10-1; D: TRBD2; J: TRBJ2-1; DNA: TGCGCCAGCAGTGACATTAGCGGGGGGGCCAATGAGCAGTTCTTC; CDR3: CASSDISGGANEQFF
size: .; V: TRBV7-3; D: TRBD2; J: TRBJ2-1; DNA: TGTGCCAGCAGCTCGACTAGCGGGATGTACAATGAGCAGTTCTTC; CDR3: CASSSTSGMYNEQFF
size: medium-sized; V: TRBV20-1; D: .; J: TRBJ1-5; DNA: TGCAGTGCCACTAGGGGGGCAGGGGTAGATCAGCCCCAGCATTTT; CDR3: CSATRGAGVDQPQHF
size: .; V: TRBV7-3; D: .; J: TRBJ2-2; DNA: TGTGCCAGCAGCTTGAGGTTCGCCGGGGAGCTGTTTTTT; CDR3: CASSLRFAGELFF
size: .; V: TRBV24-1; D: TRBD1; J: TRBJ2-5; DNA: TGTGCCACCAGTGACCGGACAGGGGAGACCCAGTACTTC; CDR3: CATSDRTGETQYF
size: .; V: TRBV7-2; D: TRBD2; J: TRBJ2-4; DNA: TGTGCCAGCAGCTTTACTGAAAGGCCGGGGGGCATTCAGTACTTC; CDR3: CASSFTERPGGIQYF
size: .; V: TRBV2; D: TRBD2; J: TRBJ2-3; DNA: TGTGCCAGCGGGGGGGCGGGGGGGATTGGCACAGATACGCAGTATTTT; CDR3: CASGGAGGIGTDTQYF